The clone carrying this T cell receptor (beta chain) was counted ten times or more. Antigen specificity is unknown. Since the library was made to target alpha chains, this beta chain is a stray read and its abundance is not meaningful. The CDR3 is 17 residues long. V dropped 0 bases and J dropped 3; count of bases not matched to a gene: 6. CDR1 SGHRS and CDR2 YFSETQ come from the germline V gene. This sample is drawn from a study of spatial heterogeneity in lung cancer. Study in general: As counted in raw reads, each unique TCR and UMI combination appeared more than ten times on average. Overall study results and limits: Counts of expanded alpha and beta TCRs within tumors tracked the tumor nonsynonymous mutation count.

All TCR cDNA molecules were individually tagged with a unique molecular identifier. A single record per CDR3 protein comes from TCRdb applying MiXCR to the 5' RACE reads. The sample gives thousands of distinct CDR3 sequences, under 15% of which show up once; 11% is in the top ten. This sample's time point: sample taken at primary tumor resection. The cohort: 70 to 85 early-stage, untreated non-small cell lung cancer patients. From tumor, nontumor lung or frozen PBMC, whole RNA was taken unsorted for sequencing. The chain is built from TRBV5-1 and TRBJ1-1; 12 bases align to TRBD1. The receptor's source is a male donor with early-stage non-small cell lung cancer. Specimen: lung tumor tissue, collected at surgery. Written as DNA, the CDR3 is TGCGCCAGCAGCTTGGAGGGACAGGGGGCGCGCCACACTGAAGCTTTCTTT. Translation gives CASSLEGQGARHTEAFF.